This T cell receptor beta chain was sequenced in a study of T cells in women clearing cervical HPV infection. Study context: With HLA typing for only a few women, HLA confounding remains possible.

About this clone itself: Its matching antigen is unknown. With the read ending 3 residues before the CDR3 end, the germline J gene is used to fill in that end.

Trimming took off 4 bases at V and 3 bases at J, with 16 bases between the two ends. CDR1 is SGHNT, CDR2 YYREEE, per germline (reference sequence). CDR3 size: 15 residues. General observations from the study: Effector/memory and HPV-specific T cells were not isolated, and association timing is unknown. TRBV6-7 relative abundance averaged about 0.1% in cases and 0.15% to 0.2% in controls.

Here immunoSEQ multiplex PCR was the method, and the copy in TCRdb shows in-frame clones only, minus some. The sample shows about 30,000 clones, and about 6.1% sits with its ten largest clones. Material for sequencing was blood buffy coat. The chain uses TRBV5-4 and TRBJ1-2; D remains ambiguous. This clonotype originated in a woman aged 18 to 69 with a cervical HPV16 infection that either progressed to CIN3+ or cleared (not recorded which). This CDR3 reads CASSPAVRSDYGYTF. The DNA read from the CDR3 is TGTGCCAGCAGCCCAGCCGTGCGAAGCGACTATGGC.